Listed below are T cell receptor beta chains from one sample, sequenced in a study of blood T cell repertoires in COVID-19. Profiled with immunoSEQ multiplex PCR; TCRdb holds only in-frame clones, not every one. Of 150,000 to 200,000 clones listed, around 80% are singletons. Sample: peripheral blood. All receptors come from a man aged 50-59 years who had recovered from COVID-19. Both conserved end residues are part of each CDR3. Each record gives: J gene, clone size, V gene, CDR3 protein. Only some rows state a clone size, as once, few, many or a class for expanded clones.

TRBJ2-1,once,TRBV5-1,CASSHEDLTDEQFF
TRBJ1-1,NA,TRBV10-3,CAISEMRDTEAFF
TRBJ2-1,NA,TRBV18,CASSPGRGRATEQFF
TRBJ1-3,NA,TRBV7-9,CASSLGLPGLGGNTIYF
TRBJ2-5,NA,TRBV30,CAWSVSAAPRETQYF
TRBJ1-2,NA,TRBV6-5,CASSPDRWNYGYTF
TRBJ1-6,NA,TRBV9,CASSSPGSPLHF
TRBJ2-7,NA,TRBV5-4,CASSSGGAGAEQYF
TRBJ1-1,NA,TRBV18,CASSPTQGANTEAFF
TRBJ2-1,once,TRBV5-1,CASSSRTSEGEQFF
TRBJ2-7,NA,TRBV5-1,CASSSLGTGGIEQYF
TRBJ1-2,NA,TRBV30,CAWSVLPQGAGGYTF
TRBJ1-2,NA,TRBV6-2/TRBV6-3,CASSHSPNRDYGYTF
TRBJ2-3,NA,TRBV25-1,CATSGSPDTQYF
TRBJ2-1,NA,TRBV4-2,CASSQDPVIGLAGDNEQFF
TRBJ2-7,once,TRBV6-2/TRBV6-3,CASSYSILYEQYF
TRBJ2-7,few,TRBV6-1,CASSDGTAYEQYF
TRBJ2-1,NA,TRBV9,CASTRTGGSSYNEQFF
TRBJ1-5,NA,TRBV2,CASRNGVLVNQPQHF
TRBJ2-7,NA,TRBV13,CASSWDRELREQYF
TRBJ2-2,few,TRBV30,CAWISRDRGSRAGTGELFF
TRBJ2-3,NA,TRBV4-1,CASSHNVPSGSDTQYF
TRBJ1-5,NA,TRBV2,CASRLDRGNQPQHF
TRBJ1-6,NA,TRBV7-9,CASSLEQTNSPLHF
TRBJ2-1,NA,TRBV7-2,CASSYLDPADEQFF
TRBJ2-1,NA,TRBV4-1,CASSQESTRDYSEQFF
TRBJ2-7,NA,TRBV28,CASTSTGGISYEQYF
TRBJ1-4,NA,TRBV3-1/TRBV3-2,CASSQELGEGGEKLFF
TRBJ2-7,NA,TRBV7-2,CASSPGGSGRYEQYF
TRBJ1-2,NA,TRBV6-5,CASTPDRGYGYTF
TRBJ2-3,NA,TRBV29-1,CSVEGGAGGPDTQYF
TRBJ2-3,NA,TRBV3-1/TRBV3-2,CASSQVASGGDTQYF
TRBJ1-6,NA,TRBV24-1,CATSDLQWSFGTGNSPLHF
TRBJ1-4,NA,TRBV28,CASSSPGTGYRDEKLFF
TRBJ2-7,NA,TRBV29-1,CSANDRSYEQYF
TRBJ2-1,NA,TRBV5-4,CASSQGLAVSYNEQFF
TRBJ2-7,NA,TRBV25-1,CASSPAGTYEQYF
TRBJ2-2,NA,TRBV2,CAIQAAGGRRGELFF
TRBJ1-2,NA,TRBV30,CAWGTQGLGTGYTF
TRBJ2-2,NA,TRBV10-3,CAISESGGSPTGELFF
TRBJ1-5,NA,TRBV15,CATSRGQYSNQPQHF
TRBJ2-7,NA,TRBV6-5,CASSYRTDPYEQYF
TRBJ2-1,NA,TRBV19,CASSIDRGRHNEQFF
TRBJ2-2,few,TRBV15,CATSRGGLAGAGELFF